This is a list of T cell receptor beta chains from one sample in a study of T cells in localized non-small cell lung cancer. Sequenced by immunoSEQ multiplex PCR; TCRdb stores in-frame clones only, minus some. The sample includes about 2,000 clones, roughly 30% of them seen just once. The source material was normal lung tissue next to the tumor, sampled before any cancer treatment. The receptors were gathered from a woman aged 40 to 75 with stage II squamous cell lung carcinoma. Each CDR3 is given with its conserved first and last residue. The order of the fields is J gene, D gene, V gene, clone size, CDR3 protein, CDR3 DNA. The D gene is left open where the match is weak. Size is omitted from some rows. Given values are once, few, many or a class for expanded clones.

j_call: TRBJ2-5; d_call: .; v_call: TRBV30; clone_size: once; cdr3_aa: CAWNRDETQYF; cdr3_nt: TGTGCCTGGAACAGGGACGAGACCCAGTACTTC
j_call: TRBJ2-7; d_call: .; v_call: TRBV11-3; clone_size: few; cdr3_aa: CASSLGVGGYEQYF; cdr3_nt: TGTGCCAGCAGCTTAGGTGTAGGTGGCTACGAGCAGTACTTC
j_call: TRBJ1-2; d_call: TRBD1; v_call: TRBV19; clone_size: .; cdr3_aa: CAGHRTGTNYGYTF; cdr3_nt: TGTGCCGGACACCGGACAGGGACGAACTATGGCTACACCTTC
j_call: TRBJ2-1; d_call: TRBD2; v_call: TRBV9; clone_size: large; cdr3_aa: CASSVALAGAGEFF; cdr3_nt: TGTGCCAGCAGCGTAGCACTAGCGGGGGCCGGAGAGTTCTTC
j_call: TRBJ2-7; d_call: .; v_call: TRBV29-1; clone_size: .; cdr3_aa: CSILESGQVYEQYF; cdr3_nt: TGCAGCATCCTAGAGTCAGGGCAAGTCTACGAGCAGTACTTC
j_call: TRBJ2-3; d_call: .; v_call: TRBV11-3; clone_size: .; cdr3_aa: CASSATGSPDTQYF; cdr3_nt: TGTGCCAGCAGCGCCACAGGGAGCCCGGATACGCAGTATTTT
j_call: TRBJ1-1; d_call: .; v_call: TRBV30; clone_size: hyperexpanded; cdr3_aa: CAWSEENTEAFF; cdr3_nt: TGTGCCTGGAGTGAGGAAAACACTGAAGCTTTCTTT
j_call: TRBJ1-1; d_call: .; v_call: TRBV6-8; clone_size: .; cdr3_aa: CASSYLGIAEAFF; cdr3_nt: TGTGCCAGCAGCTACTTGGGCATCGCTGAAGCTTTCTTT
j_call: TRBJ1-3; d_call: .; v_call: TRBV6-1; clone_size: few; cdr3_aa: CASSEVGANTIYF; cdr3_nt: TGTGCCAGCAGTGAAGTGGGGGCAAACACCATATATTTT
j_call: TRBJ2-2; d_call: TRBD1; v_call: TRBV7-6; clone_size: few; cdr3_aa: CASSWTGANTGELFF; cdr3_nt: TGTGCCAGCAGCTGGACAGGCGCGAACACCGGGGAGCTGTTTTTT
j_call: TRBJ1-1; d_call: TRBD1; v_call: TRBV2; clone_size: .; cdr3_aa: CASREPGTGGTTEAFF; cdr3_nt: TGTGCCAGCAGAGAACCCGGGACAGGTGGTACCACTGAAGCTTTCTTT
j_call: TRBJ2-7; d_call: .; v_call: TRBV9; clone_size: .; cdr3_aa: CASSEGQGYEQYF; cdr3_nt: TGTGCCAGCAGTGAAGGGCAGGGGTACGAGCAGTACTTC
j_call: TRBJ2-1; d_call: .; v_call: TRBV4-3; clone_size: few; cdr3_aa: CASSPRQESEQFF; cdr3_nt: TGCGCCAGCAGCCCCCGACAGGAGAGTGAGCAGTTCTTC
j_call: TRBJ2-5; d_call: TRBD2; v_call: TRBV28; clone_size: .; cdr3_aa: CASSFLAGGAETQYF; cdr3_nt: TGTGCCAGCAGTTTCCTAGCGGGAGGCGCAGAGACCCAGTACTTC
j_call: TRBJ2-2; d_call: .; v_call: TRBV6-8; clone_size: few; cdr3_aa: CASSLGQRAGTGELFF; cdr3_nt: TGTGCCAGCAGTTTAGGACAGCGGGCAGGCACCGGGGAGCTGTTTTTT
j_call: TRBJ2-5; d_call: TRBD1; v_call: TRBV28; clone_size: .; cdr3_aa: CASSLGGDRYQETQYF; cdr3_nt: TGTGCCAGCAGCCTTGGCGGGGACAGGTACCAAGAGACCCAGTACTTC
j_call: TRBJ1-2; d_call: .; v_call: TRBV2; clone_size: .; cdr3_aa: CASSVNPGIGYTF; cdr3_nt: TGTGCCAGCAGTGTGAACCCAGGGATTGGCTACACCTTC
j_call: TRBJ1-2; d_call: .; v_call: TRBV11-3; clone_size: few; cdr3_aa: CASSSNSAGISYTF; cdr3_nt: TGTGCCAGCAGCTCGAACAGCGCTGGTATCAGCTACACCTTC
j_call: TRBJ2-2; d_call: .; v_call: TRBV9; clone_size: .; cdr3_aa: CASSVSFSGELFF; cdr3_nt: TGTGCCAGCAGCGTGTCCTTTTCGGGGGAGCTGTTTTTT
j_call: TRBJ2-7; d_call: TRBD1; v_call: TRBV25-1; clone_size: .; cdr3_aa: CASSEPGQGRSYEQYF; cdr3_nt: TGTGCCAGCAGTGAACCCGGACAGGGGCGGTCCTACGAGCAGTACTTC
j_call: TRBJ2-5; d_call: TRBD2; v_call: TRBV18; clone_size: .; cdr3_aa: CASSPAGVQETQYF; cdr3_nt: TGTGCCAGCTCACCGGCGGGGGTCCAAGAGACCCAGTACTTC
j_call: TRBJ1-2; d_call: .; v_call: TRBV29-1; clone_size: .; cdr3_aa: CSVPSPGDAGGYTF; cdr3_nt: TGCAGCGTCCCCTCCCCCGGGGACGCCGGGGGCTACACCTTC
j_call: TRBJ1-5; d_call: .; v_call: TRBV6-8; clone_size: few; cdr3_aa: CASSAGAVGNQPQHF; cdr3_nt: TGTGCCAGCAGTGCTGGGGCTGTGGGCAATCAGCCCCAGCATTTT
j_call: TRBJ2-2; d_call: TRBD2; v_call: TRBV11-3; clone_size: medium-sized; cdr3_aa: CASSYGLAGADGELFF; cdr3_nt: TGTGCCAGCAGCTATGGACTAGCGGGAGCGGACGGGGAGCTGTTTTTT
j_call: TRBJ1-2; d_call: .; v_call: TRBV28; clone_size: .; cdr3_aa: CASSPPDRGSYGYTF; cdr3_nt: TGTGCCAGCAGTCCGCCAGACCGGGGTAGCTATGGCTACACCTTC
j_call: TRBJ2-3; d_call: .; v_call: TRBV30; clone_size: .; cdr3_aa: CAWSWDTDTQYF; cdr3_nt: TGTGCCTGGAGTTGGGACACAGATACGCAGTATTTT
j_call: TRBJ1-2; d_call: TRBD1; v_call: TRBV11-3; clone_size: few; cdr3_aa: CASSLVGTGNNYGYTF; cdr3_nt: TGTGCCAGCAGCTTGGTAGGGACAGGGAATAACTATGGCTACACCTTC
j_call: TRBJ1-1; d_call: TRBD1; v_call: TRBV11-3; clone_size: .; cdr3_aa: CASSPVRGRMMNTEAFF; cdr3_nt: TGTGCCAGCAGCCCAGTAAGGGGGCGTATGATGAACACTGAAGCTTTCTTT
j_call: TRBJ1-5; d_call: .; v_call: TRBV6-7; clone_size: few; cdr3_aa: CASTGQWGNQPQHF; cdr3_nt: TGTGCCAGCACAGGGCAGTGGGGCAATCAGCCCCAGCATTTT
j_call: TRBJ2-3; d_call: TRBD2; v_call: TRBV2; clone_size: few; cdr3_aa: CASIRGLVRADTQYF; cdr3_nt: TGTGCCAGCATTCGTGGACTAGTAAGGGCAGATACGCAGTATTTT
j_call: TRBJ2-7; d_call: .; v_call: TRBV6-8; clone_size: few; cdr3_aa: CASSFDLANYEQYF; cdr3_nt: TGTGCCAGCAGTTTCGACTTGGCGAATTACGAGCAGTACTTC
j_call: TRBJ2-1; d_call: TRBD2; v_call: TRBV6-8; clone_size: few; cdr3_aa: CASSLAGGSRKNEQFF; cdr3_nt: TGTGCCAGCAGTTTAGCGGGAGGAAGTAGGAAGAATGAGCAGTTCTTC
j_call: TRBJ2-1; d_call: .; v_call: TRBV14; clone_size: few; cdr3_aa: CASSHGLYNEQFF; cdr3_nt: TGTGCCAGCAGCCACGGACTTTACAATGAGCAGTTCTTC
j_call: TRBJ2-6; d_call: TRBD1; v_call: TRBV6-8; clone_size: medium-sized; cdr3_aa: CASRTGGSGANVLTF; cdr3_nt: TGTGCCAGCAGGACAGGGGGTTCTGGGGCCAACGTCCTGACTTTC
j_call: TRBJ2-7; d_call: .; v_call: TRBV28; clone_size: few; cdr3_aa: CASSSNRVHEQYF; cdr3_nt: TGTGCCAGCAGTTCCAACAGGGTCCACGAGCAGTACTTC
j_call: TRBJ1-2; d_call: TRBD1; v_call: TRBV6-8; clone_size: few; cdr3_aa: CASSYSTGTGGPARGYTF; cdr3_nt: TGTGCCAGCAGTTACTCGACTGGGACAGGGGGGCCGGCGCGTGGCTACACCTTC
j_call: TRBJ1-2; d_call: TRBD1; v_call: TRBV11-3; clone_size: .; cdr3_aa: CASSPSGGRASSLYGYTF; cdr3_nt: TGTGCCAGCAGCCCATCAGGGGGCAGGGCCAGCAGCCTCTATGGCTACACCTTC
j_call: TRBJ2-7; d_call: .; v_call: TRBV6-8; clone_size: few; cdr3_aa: CASSYTPAGAPGSEQYF; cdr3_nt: TGTGCCAGCAGTTACACCCCGGCAGGGGCCCCAGGGAGCGAGCAGTACTTC
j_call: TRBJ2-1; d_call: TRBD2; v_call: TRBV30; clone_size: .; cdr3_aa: CAWRRAGGSYNEQFF; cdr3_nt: TGTGCCTGGAGGCGAGCGGGGGGTTCCTACAATGAGCAGTTCTTC
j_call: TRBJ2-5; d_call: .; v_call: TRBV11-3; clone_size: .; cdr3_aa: CASSLKGSREETQYF; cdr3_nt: TGTGCCAGCAGCTTAAAGGGGTCGAGGGAAGAGACCCAGTACTTC
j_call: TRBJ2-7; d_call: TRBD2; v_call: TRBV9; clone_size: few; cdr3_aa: CASRGDYILYEQYF; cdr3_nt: TGTGCCAGCAGGGGGGACTATATTCTCTACGAGCAGTACTTC
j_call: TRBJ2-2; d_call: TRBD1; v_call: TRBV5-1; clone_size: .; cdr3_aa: CASSLEDRAGELFF; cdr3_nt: TGCGCCAGCAGCTTGGAGGACAGGGCCGGGGAGCTGTTTTTT
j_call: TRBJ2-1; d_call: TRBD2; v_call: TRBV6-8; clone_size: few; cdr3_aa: CASSYSSSSGTHNNEQFF; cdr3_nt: TGTGCCAGCAGTTACTCGTCGTCTAGCGGGACTCACAACAATGAGCAGTTCTTC
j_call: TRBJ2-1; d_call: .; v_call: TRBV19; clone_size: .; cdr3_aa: CASSGLSYNEQFF; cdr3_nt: TGTGCCAGTAGCGGTCTTTCCTACAATGAGCAGTTCTTC
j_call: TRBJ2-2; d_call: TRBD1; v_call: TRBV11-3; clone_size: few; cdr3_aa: CASSLGDSYNTGELFF; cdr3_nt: TGTGCCAGCAGCTTGGGGGACAGTTATAACACCGGGGAGCTGTTTTTT
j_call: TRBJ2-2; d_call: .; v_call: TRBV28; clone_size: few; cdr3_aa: CASSLGGAGTGELFF; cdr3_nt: TGTGCCAGCAGTTTAGGCGGGGCGGGCACCGGGGAGCTGTTTTTT
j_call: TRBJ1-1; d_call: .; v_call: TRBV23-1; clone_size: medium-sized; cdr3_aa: CASSLDMIRTEAFF; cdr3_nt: TGCGCCAGCAGCCTAGACATGATCCGGACTGAAGCTTTCTTT
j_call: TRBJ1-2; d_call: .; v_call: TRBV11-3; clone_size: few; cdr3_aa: CASSLGEWGYGYTF; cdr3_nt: TGTGCCAGCAGCTTGGGGGAGTGGGGCTATGGCTACACCTTC
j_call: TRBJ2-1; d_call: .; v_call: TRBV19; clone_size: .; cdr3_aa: CASSGEAGEANEQFF; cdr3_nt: TGTGCCAGCTCCGGGGAGGCAGGGGAGGCGAATGAGCAGTTCTTC
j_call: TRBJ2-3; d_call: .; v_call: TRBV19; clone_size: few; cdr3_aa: CASSIGDTQYF; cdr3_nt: TGTGCCAGTAGTATCGGAGATACGCAGTATTTT
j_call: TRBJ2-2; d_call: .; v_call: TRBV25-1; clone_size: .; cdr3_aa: CASSELSDGELFF; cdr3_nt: TGTGCCAGCAGTGAATTATCTGATGGGGAGCTGTTTTTT
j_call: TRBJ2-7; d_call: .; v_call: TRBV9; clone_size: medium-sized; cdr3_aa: CASSVGTASSYEQYF; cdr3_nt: TGTGCCAGCAGCGTAGGGACGGCAAGCTCCTACGAGCAGTACTTC
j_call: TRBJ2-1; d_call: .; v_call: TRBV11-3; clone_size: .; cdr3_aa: CASSLGAGSYNEQFF; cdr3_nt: TGTGCCAGCAGCTTAGGGGCGGGTTCCTACAATGAGCAGTTCTTC
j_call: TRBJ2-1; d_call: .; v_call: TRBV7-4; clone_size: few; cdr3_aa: CASTLDYRGEQFF; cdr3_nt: TGTGCCAGCACCTTGGACTACCGAGGTGAGCAGTTCTTC
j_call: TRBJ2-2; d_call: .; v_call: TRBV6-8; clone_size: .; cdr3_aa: CASKGGPHTGELFF; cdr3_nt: TGTGCCAGCAAGGGGGGTCCGCACACCGGGGAGCTGTTTTTT
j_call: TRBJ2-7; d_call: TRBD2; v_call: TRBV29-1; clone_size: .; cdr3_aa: CSVELRGATGEQYF; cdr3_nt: TGCAGCGTTGAACTGCGGGGGGCAACGGGGGAGCAGTACTTC